This T cell receptor (beta chain) was profiled in a study of cytomegalovirus exposure and HLA in healthy donors. Broader study findings: It was reported that the classifier diagnosed cytomegalovirus status with high specificity and sensitivity in both the original and validation cohorts.

About this clone itself: Its cognate antigen is unknown.

Method: immunoSEQ multiplex PCR; TCRdb's copy keeps in-frame clones and lacks some. The sample yields some 140,000 clones, around 80% seen once. This CDR3 has 15 residues. V lost 4 bases and J lost 3; bases outside the gene matches: 4. Per the germline V gene, CDR1 is SGHNT and CDR2 is YYREEE (reference sequence). The chain uses TRBV5-4 and TRBJ2-2, with TRBD1 matching 9 bases. The receptor was derived from a man aged 30 to 39 in good health and CMV-seropositive. Sequencing input: PBMCs. CDR3: CASSKQGAYTGELFF. In DNA, the CDR3 is TGTGCCAGCAGCAAACAGGGGGCCTACACCGGGGAGCTGTTTTTT.